This T cell receptor (beta chain) came from a study of shared clonotypes between healthy human individuals. Points from the study as a whole: Across subsets, estimated richness was generally greater for naive than for memory populations.

V was cut by 5 bases and J by 0 bases, with 8 bases left in between. This CDR3 has 14 residues. Germline V gene sequence: CDR1 ENHRY, CDR2 SYGVKD. Only in-frame clones appear in the TCRdb table, and some are missing; sequencing was by immunoSEQ multiplex PCR. The sample lists a few hundred thousand clones; approximately 97% were seen once. About this clone itself: Antigen specificity is unknown.

The sample consisted of naive CD4+ T cells sorted from blood. Subset: CD45RA+ positively selected. The rearrangement uses TRBV10-3 and TRBJ1-5, with D tentatively TRBD1 (5 bases). The source of this sequence is a woman aged 25 to 39 in good health. CDR3 sequence reads: CAISTDSSNQPQHF. As DNA, the CDR3 is TGTGCCATCAGTACCGACAGTAGCAATCAGCCCCAGCATTTT.